This T cell receptor (beta chain) was captured by sequencing in a study of T-cell reconstitution after alpha-beta-depleted transplantation in children. Germline assignment: CDR1 DFQATT and CDR2 SNEGSKA (reference sequence). This CDR3 comprises 12 residues. The ends were cut back, 0 bases at V and 4 bases at J, with 6 bases in the middle. Overall study results and limits: Alpha-beta T cells about two months after transplant reportedly derived from several hundred expanded graft clones.

This clonotype has at least ten counts. The antigen remains undetermined. For TCRbeta, the library was prepared with unique molecular identifiers. TCRdb passed the PCR reads through MiXCR, listing each CDR3 protein once. The sample records under 35,000 distinct CDR3 sequences, roughly 6.3% being singletons. Here the sequenced sample was PBMCs, mostly from graft donor cells, taken 180 days after TCRalphabeta/CD19-depleted stem cell transplant. The clonotype originates from a male patient under 18 who had a stem cell transplant for acute myeloid leukemia, so the T cells may come from the graft donor. This sequence joins TRBV20-1 and TRBJ1-2; D remains ambiguous. The CDR3 loop reads CSARDRFYGYTF. In DNA form, the CDR3 reads TGCAGTGCTAGAGACCGTTTCTATGGCTACACCTTC.